Presented here are 5 T cell receptor beta chains from one specimen sequenced in a study of PD-1 blockade in classical Hodgkin lymphoma. TCRdb keeps only in-frame clones here, not all; method: immunoSEQ multiplex PCR. The sample consists of about 97,000 clones, roughly 88% of them appearing once. Every patient had relapsed following autologous stem cell transplantation, and cohorts differed in brentuximab vedotin exposure. This specimen consisted of peripheral blood mononuclear cells (PBMCs), obtained at baseline. The origin of the receptors is a human donor with classical Hodgkin lymphoma.

This chain uses TRBV7-6 with TRBJ2-1, with 11 nucleotides matching TRBD2. V was clipped by 1 base and J by 3 bases; unmatched bases: 5. This CDR3 is 17 amino acids long. From germline, CDR1 is SGHVS and CDR2 FNYEAQ. CDR3 in amino acids: CASSLEGTSGFYNEQFF. Here the CDR3 DNA reads TGTGCCAGCAGCTTAGAGGGGACTAGCGGATTCTACAATGAGCAGTTCTTC.

This chain joins TRBV9 and TRBJ2-3, with 8 bases fitting TRBD1. Trimming removed 4 bases from V and 6 bases from J; junction bases left unmatched: 13. This CDR3 contains 16 residues. Germline V CDR1 and CDR2: SGDLS, YYNGEE. CDR3 DNA sequence: TGTGCCAGCAGCATAACGGACAGGGCAGATTTTGATACGCAGTATTTT. Translating it yields CASSITDRADFDTQYF.

This chain joins TRBV7-9 and TRBJ2-7; unclear D gene. CDR3 length: 11 residues. Per germline, CDR1 SEHNR and CDR2 FQNEAQ (reference sequence). V gave up 5 bases and J gave up 6 bases, with 8 bases separating them. The CDR3 here is CASSREGEQYF. The CDR3 nucleotides are TGTGCCAGCAGCCGTGAAGGCGAGCAGTACTTC.

This chain links TRBV10-3 with TRBJ1-5; D not resolved. Germline CDR1 is ENHRY and CDR2 is SYGVKD. The CDR3 loop spans 12 amino acids. Trimming cost V 4 bases and J 5 bases, with 6 bases left between them. The DNA of the CDR3 is TGTGCCATCAGTGGGGTAGATCAGCCCCAGCATTTT. Its translation is CAISGVDQPQHF.

The chain uses TRBV5-4 and TRBJ2-1, with D possibly called TRBD1 or TRBD2 (5 bases each). CDR3 length: 16 amino acids. V dropped 0 bases and J dropped 6 bases, with 16 bases sitting between them. Germline V gives CDR1 SGHNT, CDR2 YYREEE (reference sequence). As DNA, the CDR3 is TGTGCCAGCAGCTTGGGAGGGGTGGTAGGTCTCAATGAGCAGTTCTTC. This codes for CASSLGGVVGLNEQFF.